Shown below are 6 T cell receptor beta chains from a single sample sequenced in a study of neurological immune-mediated disorders. TCRdb reanalysed the 5' RACE reads using MiXCR and keeps one entry per CDR3 protein. This sample carries about 76,000 distinct CDR3 sequences, 15% to 20% of them seen once, and the ten largest clones take less than 20%. The sample consisted of PBMCs. All receptors come from a woman between 35 and 50 years old in good health.

In its sample, this clonotype was seen many times. V is TRBV4-3 and J is TRBJ1-3; tentatively, D is TRBD1 (6 bases). The CDR3 is made up of 17 amino acids. Germline V gene sequence: CDR1 LGHNA, CDR2 YSLEER. Deletions cut 0 bases from V and 0 bases from J, with 12 bases between. CDR3 amino acids: CASSQDRQALSGNTIYF. The CDR3 nucleotides read TGCGCCAGCAGCCAAGACCGACAGGCTCTCTCTGGAAACACCATATATTTT.

In its sample, this clonotype was seen many times. V is TRBV7-8 and J is TRBJ2-5; perhaps D is TRBD1 or TRBD2 (5 bases each). The CDR3 totals 16 residues. Germline V gene lookup returns CDR1 SGHVS and CDR2 FQNEAQ. V lost 9 bases and J lost 2, with 22 bases in between. Here the CDR3 DNA reads TGTGCCAGTTGGGACCCGATGCGGACATCTCAAGAGACCCAGTACTTC. It codes for CASWDPMRTSQETQYF.

This clonotype was seen at least ten times. The V and J genes are TRBV2 and TRBJ1-2; unclear D gene. CDR3 length equals 14 residues. From germline, CDR1 is SNHLY and CDR2 FYNNEI. V lost 6 bases to trimming and J lost 3 bases, with 14 bases between them. As DNA, the CDR3 is TGTGCCAGCAGACACACCCAAGGTGACTATGGCTACACCTTC. Its protein product is CASRHTQGDYGYTF.

The chain employs TRBV7-8 and TRBJ1-5; 7 positions agree with TRBD1. Germline CDR1 reads SGHVS; CDR2 reads FQNEAQ. The CDR3 has 17 residues. The junction had 8 bases not matched to a gene; V was cut back by 2 bases and J by 1 base. The CDR3 sequence: CASSLLGQAGSNQPQHF. The CDR3 bases are TGTGCCAGCAGCTTATTAGGACAGGCGGGGAGCAATCAGCCCCAGCATTTT. Full variable domain (remainder filled in from reference TRBV7-8 and TRBJ1-5): GAGVSQSPRYKVAKRGQDVALRCDPISGHVSLFWYQQALGQGPEFLTYFQNEAQLDKSGLPSDRFFAERPEGSVSTLKIQRTQQEDSAVYLCASSLLGQAGSNQPQHFGDGTRLSIL.

In its sample, this clonotype was seen many times. The chain joins TRBV5-1 to TRBJ2-1; 8 bases match TRBD2. Germline V CDR1 and CDR2: SGHRS, YFSETQ. Trimming at V came to 1 base and at J to 8 bases, leaving 8 bases not matched to a gene. CDR3 length: 15 amino acids. CDR3 nucleotide sequence: TGCGCCAGCAGCTTGACGGGGGGGTCCAGGGATGAGCAGTTCTTC. Protein: CASSLTGGSRDEQFF.

The chain is built from TRBV30 and TRBJ2-3; TRBD2 is a possible D gene (6 bases). CDR3 size: 12 residues. Germline V lookup: CDR1 GTSNPN, CDR2 SVGIG (reference sequence). V was cut by 4 bases and J by 13 bases, with 18 bases left in between. The CDR3 DNA follows: TGTGCCTGGAAAGGAGATGGCGGGGTGGAGTATTTT. Its translation: CAWKGDGGVEYF.